The clone carrying this TCR beta chain was detected only a few times. Antigen unknown. Isolation yielded PBMCs, at least 7 million per sample, in every case. The data originate from a study of blood T cells in healthy people across ages. Study conclusions and caveats: Unsorted PBMCs blocked a conclusive comparison of naive and antigen-experienced cells. The fall in TCR beta diversity per million T cells was roughly linear with age.

CDR3 length equals 15 residues. Per germline, CDR1 MNHEY and CDR2 SVGEGT. With 1 base removed from V and 7 bases from J, the gap between germline ends came to 14 bases. A second PCR, run for about 7 to 12 cycles, used a sample-barcoded 5' primer plus a J-beta primer mix. TCRdb used MiXCR to reprocess the 5' RACE reads, holding one entry per CDR3 protein. The table has 850,000 or so distinct CDR3 sequences, 29% seen once. The sequenced sample consisted of blood. The TCR comes from a woman of 80 years or more in good health. V gene TRBV6-2 or TRBV6-3 combines with J gene TRBJ2-1; tentatively, D is TRBD2 (6 bases). CDR3 nucleotide sequence: TGTGCCAGCAGTTACTTTGGCGGGGTTGGGAATGAGCAGTTCTTC. Its protein product is CASSYFGGVGNEQFF.